The present T cell receptor beta chain was sequenced within a study of blood T cell repertoires in COVID-19. Study at large: COVID-19 samples from acute and convalescent phases originated in the United States, Italy and Spain.

V lost 6 bases to trimming and J lost 2 bases, with 10 bases between them. Germline V gene sequence: CDR1 MNHEY, CDR2 SVGAGI. The CDR3 extends over 13 amino acids. Sequencing was performed with immunoSEQ multiplex PCR; in TCRdb, only in-frame clones are kept and a portion is missing. The data hold roughly 97,000 clones, with roughly nine tenths observed a single time. This TCR derives from a man between 60 and 70 years old with acute or convalescent COVID-19. Source material: peripheral blood. The V call is TRBV6-5, the J call TRBJ1-1, with a tentative D call TRBD1 (5 bases). CDR3 sequence: CASSQTVNTEAFF. The CDR3 DNA reads as TGTGCCAGCAGCCAGACAGTAAACACTGAAGCTTTCTTT.